Sequencing of this T cell receptor (beta chain) was carried out in a study of cytotoxic CD8 clonotypes in ibrutinib-treated CLL. With regard to this clone: Its antigen remains unidentified.

The planned depth of sequencing spanned 1 in 200,000 to 1 in 1 million T cells. The assay was immunoSEQ multiplex PCR, and TCRdb's table has in-frame clones only and misses some. The sample has about 19,000 clones, roughly 80% seen once. Study-level findings and limits: Clonality at baseline surpassed age-matched healthy donors and tracked circulating CD8+ T-cell counts.

The sequenced sample was PBMCs, obtained before ibrutinib treatment. The origin of this receptor is a human donor with chronic lymphocytic leukemia.

The CDR3 DNA follows: TGTGCCAGCAGCTTGGGCACGAACTATGGCTACACCTTC. Its translation is CASSLGTNYGYTF. V is TRBV5-5 and J is TRBJ1-2; D ambiguous. CDR1 and CDR2 from the germline V gene are SGHKS and YYEKEE (reference sequence). The V gene lost 0 bases and the J gene lost 2 bases, with 5 bases spanning the gap. This CDR3 spans 13 amino acids. The full variable domain, completed using reference TRBV5-5 and TRBJ1-2, is DAGVTQSPTHLIKTRGQQVTLRCSPISGHKSVSWYQQVLGQGPQFIFQYYEKEERGRGNFPDRFSARQFPNYSSELNVNALLLGDSALYLCASSLGTNYGYTFGSGTRLTVV.